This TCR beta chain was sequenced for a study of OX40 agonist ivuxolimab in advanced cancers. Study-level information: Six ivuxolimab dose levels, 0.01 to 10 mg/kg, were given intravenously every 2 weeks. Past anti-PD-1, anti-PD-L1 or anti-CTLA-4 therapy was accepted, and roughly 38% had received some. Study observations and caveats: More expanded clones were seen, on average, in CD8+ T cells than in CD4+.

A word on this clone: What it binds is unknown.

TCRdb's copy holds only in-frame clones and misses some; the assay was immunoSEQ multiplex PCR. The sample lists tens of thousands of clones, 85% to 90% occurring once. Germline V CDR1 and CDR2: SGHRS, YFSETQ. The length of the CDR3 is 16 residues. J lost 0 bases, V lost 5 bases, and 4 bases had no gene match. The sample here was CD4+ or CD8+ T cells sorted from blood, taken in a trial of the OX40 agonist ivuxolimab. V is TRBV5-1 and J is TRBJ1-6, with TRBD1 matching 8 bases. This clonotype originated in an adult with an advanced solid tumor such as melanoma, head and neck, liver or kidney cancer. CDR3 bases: TGCGCCAGCAGTATCACAGGGGGCTCCTATAATTCACCCCTCCACTTT. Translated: CASSITGGSYNSPLHF.